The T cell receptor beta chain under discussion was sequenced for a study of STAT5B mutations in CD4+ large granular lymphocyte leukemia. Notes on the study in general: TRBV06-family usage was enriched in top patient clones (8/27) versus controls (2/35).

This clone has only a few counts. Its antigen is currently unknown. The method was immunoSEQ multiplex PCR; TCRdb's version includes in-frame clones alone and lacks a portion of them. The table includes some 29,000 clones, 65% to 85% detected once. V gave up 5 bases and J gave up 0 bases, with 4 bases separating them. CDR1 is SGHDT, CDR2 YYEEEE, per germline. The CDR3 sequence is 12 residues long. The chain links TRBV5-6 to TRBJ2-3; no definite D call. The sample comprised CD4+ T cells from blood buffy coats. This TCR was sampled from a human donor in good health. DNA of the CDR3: TGTGCCAGCAGGGTGAGCACAGATACGCAGTATTTT. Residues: CASRVSTDTQYF.